The rows below give T cell receptor beta chains drawn from one sample of a study of shared clonotypes between healthy human individuals. The protocol was immunoSEQ multiplex PCR, while the TCRdb copy is restricted to in-frame clones and leaves out a portion. The data contain 950,000 to 1,300,000 clones, about 77% of them singletons. The sequenced sample was memory CD4+ T cells sorted from blood. Receptor source: a man aged 18 to 29 in good health. The CDR3 runs from the conserved cysteine through the conserved F or W. A D gene is named only where the DNA matches it firmly. The listing skips clone size in some rows; elsewhere it reads once, few, many or a size class.

V	D	size	J	CDR3	DNA
TRBV28	TRBD1	once	TRBJ2-7	CASSGTGAYEQYF	TGTGCCAGCAGTGGGACAGGGGCCTACGAGCAGTACTTC
TRBV2	.	.	TRBJ2-7	CASRISSYEQYF	TGTGCCAGCCGAATTAGTAGCTACGAGCAGTACTTC
TRBV9	.	few	TRBJ1-2	CASSRDTYYGYTF	TGTGCCAGCAGCAGGGACACCTACTATGGCTACACCTTC
TRBV9	.	.	TRBJ1-1	CASSVDTGKNTEAFF	TGTGCCAGCAGCGTAGACACAGGGAAGAACACTGAAGCTTTCTTT
TRBV18	.	.	TRBJ2-5	CASSPPVKETQYF	TGTGCCAGCTCACCTCCAGTAAAAGAGACCCAGTACTTC
TRBV4-1	.	.	TRBJ2-5	CASSQEEGIAKTQYF	TGCGCCAGCAGCCAAGAGGAGGGTATCGCGAAGACCCAGTACTTC
TRBV28	.	many	TRBJ1-1	CASSLTASKAFF	TGTGCCAGCAGTTTGACGGCATCCAAAGCTTTCTTT
TRBV28	TRBD1	once	TRBJ2-7	CASSLWTGGEQYF	TGTGCCAGCAGTTTATGGACAGGGGGCGAGCAGTACTTC
TRBV30	TRBD1	.	TRBJ2-7	CAWQGASYEQYF	TGTGCCTGGCAGGGGGCATCCTACGAGCAGTACTTC
TRBV6-5	.	.	TRBJ2-6	CASRPPKSGANVLTF	TGTGCCAGCAGACCTCCCAAGTCCGGGGCCAACGTCCTGACTTTC
TRBV23-1	TRBD1	.	TRBJ1-2	CASSPRDSCNGYTF	TGCGCCAGCAGTCCCCGGGACAGTTGCAATGGCTACACCTTC
TRBV30	.	few	TRBJ1-4	CAWARSTNEKLFF	TGTGCCTGGGCTCGGTCCACTAATGAAAAACTGTTTTTT
TRBV27	TRBD1	.	TRBJ1-2	CASSSRQGRNYGYTF	TGTGCCAGCAGTTCTAGACAGGGCCGTAACTATGGCTACACCTTC
TRBV7-2	.	.	TRBJ2-7	CASSSLHEQYF	TGTGCCAGCAGCTCTTTGCACGAGCAGTACTTC
TRBV9	TRBD2	.	TRBJ2-3	CASSPRLAGGQDTQYF	TGTGCCAGCAGCCCTCGACTAGCGGGGGGGCAAGATACGCAGTATTTT
TRBV18	.	.	TRBJ1-1	CASSPLGQMKSEAFF	TGTGCCAGCTCACCACTTGGACAGATGAAATCTGAAGCTTTCTTT
TRBV18	.	.	TRBJ2-2	CASSPPRETGELFF	TGTGCCAGCTCACCACCACGGGAAACCGGGGAGCTGTTTTTT
TRBV30	.	.	TRBJ2-1	CAWTDLNNEQFF	TGTGCCTGGACGGACCTGAACAATGAGCAGTTCTTC
TRBV11-3	.	.	TRBJ2-7	CASSLGTRTGEQYF	TGTGCCAGCAGCCTTGGGACCCGGACGGGCGAGCAGTACTTC
TRBV4-2	.	.	TRBJ1-5	CASSQEWVGQPQHF	TGTGCCAGCAGCCAAGAATGGGTGGGGCAGCCCCAGCATTTT
TRBV11-2	.	few	TRBJ2-7	CASSSGPYEQYF	TGTGCCAGCAGCTCTGGGCCCTACGAGCAGTACTTC
TRBV5-1	TRBD1	.	TRBJ2-3	CASSLGTATDTQYF	TGCGCCAGCAGCTTAGGGACAGCGACAGATACGCAGTATTTT
TRBV12-2	.	once	TRBJ2-2	CASRLVCGREGTGELFF	TGTGCAAGTCGCTTAGTTTGCGGGAGGGAGGGAACCGGGGAGCTGTTTTTT
TRBV5-8	.	.	TRBJ1-6	CASSFGIGYNSPLHF	TGTGCCAGCAGCTTTGGAATAGGGTATAATTCACCCCTCCACTTT
TRBV11-2	TRBD1	once	TRBJ2-7	CASSLSLGTGGNEQYF	TGTGCCAGCAGCTTGTCATTGGGGACAGGGGGCAACGAGCAGTACTTC
TRBV18	.	.	TRBJ1-4	CASSRGTPATNEKLFF	TGTGCCAGCTCACGGGGGACGCCGGCAACTAATGAAAAACTGTTTTTT
TRBV5-1	.	.	TRBJ1-3	CASSPAGLTSGNTIYF	TGCGCCAGCAGCCCGGCAGGGCTTACCTCTGGAAACACCATATATTTT
TRBV28	TRBD1	.	TRBJ1-2	CASSSGGPYGYTF	TGTGCCAGCAGCTCAGGGGGCCCCTATGGCTACACCTTC
TRBV10-3	.	.	TRBJ2-2	CAITHNRDLTGELFF	TGTGCCATCACCCACAATAGGGACCTTACCGGGGAGCTGTTTTTT
TRBV11-2	TRBD1	.	TRBJ1-2	CASSPGQGAYYGYTF	TGTGCCAGCAGCCCGGGACAGGGGGCCTACTATGGCTACACCTTC
TRBV6-6	TRBD2	.	TRBJ2-1	CASSPQTSGGADEQFF	TGTGCCAGCAGTCCTCAGACTAGCGGGGGGGCCGATGAGCAGTTCTTC
TRBV4-1	.	.	TRBJ1-4	CASRRAGAGWEKLFF	TGCGCCAGCAGAAGAGCAGGGGCGGGATGGGAAAAACTGTTTTTT
TRBV2	.	few	TRBJ2-5	CASTVGQETQYF	TGTGCCAGCACGGTGGGGCAAGAGACCCAGTACTTC
TRBV5-6	TRBD1	once	TRBJ1-5	CASSFGTGGPQPQHF	TGTGCCAGCAGCTTTGGGACAGGGGGACCTCAGCCCCAGCATTTT
TRBV19	.	many	TRBJ2-2	CASSSPRVVRTGELFF	TGTGCCAGTAGTTCCCCCCGGGTGGTACGGACCGGGGAGCTGTTTTTT
TRBV5-4	.	.	TRBJ2-7	CASSSDSLGGEQYF	TGTGCCAGCAGCTCGGACAGCTTGGGGGGCGAGCAGTACTTC
TRBV2	.	few	TRBJ1-5	CASRQGRQPQHF	TGTGCCAGCAGACAGGGACGCCAGCCCCAGCATTTT
TRBV5-1	TRBD2	.	TRBJ2-2	CASSSRTSGRASTGELFF	TGCGCCAGCAGCAGTCGGACTAGCGGGAGGGCGAGCACCGGGGAGCTGTTTTTT
TRBV18	.	.	TRBJ1-2	CASSPGLTDGYTF	TGTGCCAGCTCACCGGGTCTCACGGATGGCTACACCTTC
TRBV5-1	.	.	TRBJ2-7	CASSLPDNEQYF	TGCGCCAGCAGCTTGCCAGATAACGAGCAGTACTTC
TRBV28	.	.	TRBJ2-6	CASSLRQSSGANVLTF	TGTGCCAGCAGTTTACGACAGAGCTCTGGGGCCAACGTCCTGACTTTC
TRBV7-6	.	.	TRBJ2-3	CASSLVAATSTDTQYF	TGTGCCAGCAGCTTAGTAGCGGCCACTTCCACAGATACGCAGTATTTT
TRBV29-1	.	.	TRBJ2-2	CSVVRGERELFF	TGCAGCGTCGTTAGGGGAGAACGGGAGCTGTTTTTT
TRBV30	TRBD1	.	TRBJ1-5	CAWSIRGDQPQHF	TGTGCCTGGAGTATCAGGGGGGATCAGCCCCAGCATTTT
TRBV4-3	.	once	TRBJ2-1	CASSQTSGSYNEQFF	TGCGCCAGCAGCCAAACTAGTGGGTCATACAATGAGCAGTTCTTC
TRBV5-1	TRBD1	.	TRBJ1-5	CASSGTGSNQPQHF	TGCGCCAGCAGCGGGACAGGGAGCAATCAGCCCCAGCATTTT
TRBV29-1	TRBD1	.	TRBJ1-1	CSVPLTGTNTEAFF	TGCAGCGTTCCGTTGACAGGGACGAACACTGAAGCTTTCTTT
TRBV7-2	.	once	TRBJ2-3	CASSPPGDTQYF	TGTGCCAGCAGCCCACCCGGGGATACGCAGTATTTT
TRBV30	.	once	TRBJ2-7	CACSASSYEQYF	TGTGCCTGCAGCGCTTCAAGTTACGAGCAGTACTTC